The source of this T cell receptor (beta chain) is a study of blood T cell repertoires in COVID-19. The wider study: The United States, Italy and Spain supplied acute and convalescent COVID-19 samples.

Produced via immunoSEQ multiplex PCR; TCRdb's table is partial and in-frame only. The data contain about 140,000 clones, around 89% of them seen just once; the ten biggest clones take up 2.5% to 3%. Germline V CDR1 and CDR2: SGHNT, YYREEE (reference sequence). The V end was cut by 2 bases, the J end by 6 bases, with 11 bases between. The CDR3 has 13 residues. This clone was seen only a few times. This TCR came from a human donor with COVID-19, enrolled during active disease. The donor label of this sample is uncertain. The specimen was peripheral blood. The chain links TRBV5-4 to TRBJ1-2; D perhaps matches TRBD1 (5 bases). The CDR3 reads CASSFPGFDGYTF. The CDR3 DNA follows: TGTGCCAGCAGCTTCCCAGGGTTCGATGGCTACACCTTC.